These T cell receptor beta chains were read from a single sample in a study of blood T cell repertoires in COVID-19. TCRdb's copy holds only in-frame clones and misses some; the assay was immunoSEQ multiplex PCR. The sample lists 100,000 or so clones, about 85% seen once, with around 4.3% in the top ten. Material: peripheral blood. Source of these receptors: a man aged 45-60 years with acute or convalescent COVID-19. CDR3s include the opening cysteine and the closing phenylalanine or tryptophan. D genes are given only for firm matches. Only some rows state a clone size, as once, few, many or a class for expanded clones.

- | - | TRBJ1-4 | TRBV7-9 | TGTGCCAGCAGCCTAAGACAGCGAACAATCTCAACTAATGAAAAACTGTTTTTT | CASSLRQRTISTNEKLFF
once | TRBD2 | TRBJ2-1 | TRBV7-3 | TGTGCCAGCAGCCCCTCTAGGCTAGCGGGGGTCCACAATGAGCAGTTCTTC | CASSPSRLAGVHNEQFF
once | - | TRBJ1-1 | TRBV30 | TGTGCCTGGAGTGTAGGAGGCGACACTGAAGCTTTCTTT | CAWSVGGDTEAFF
once | - | TRBJ2-3 | TRBV5-1 | TGCGCCAGCAGCTTGGGGTCTAACACAGATACGCAGTATTTT | CASSLGSNTDTQYF
few | TRBD2 | TRBJ2-7 | TRBV7-9 | TGTGCCAGCAGCGCGCCCGGCGGGAGTTACTACGAGCAGTACTTC | CASSAPGGSYYEQYF
- | TRBD1 | TRBJ1-4 | TRBV6-6 | TGTGCCAGCAGTTTTAACCCTGGGACAGGGGTCGAAAAACTGTTTTTT | CASSFNPGTGVEKLFF
few | - | TRBJ1-4 | TRBV25-1 | TGTGCCAGCAGTGATTACAGCGGGTCGGAGGAAAAACTGTTTTTT | CASSDYSGSEEKLFF
- | TRBD2 | TRBJ2-3 | TRBV24-1 | TGTGCCACCAGTGATATTGCTAGCGGGAACACAGATACGCAGTATTTT | CATSDIASGNTDTQYF
- | - | TRBJ2-7 | TRBV24-1 | TGTGCCACCAGTGGTGAGGGCCCCTACGAGCAGTACTTC | CATSGEGPYEQYF
once | - | TRBJ2-2 | TRBV12-3/TRBV12-4 | TGTGCCTACGTCAGCACCGGGGAGCTGTTTTTT | CAYVSTGELFF
once | TRBD1 | TRBJ1-3 | TRBV6-1 | TGTGCCAGCAGTGAAGTATGGAGGGGGCGAAGTGGAAACACCATATATTTT | CASSEVWRGRSGNTIYF
- | TRBD2 | TRBJ2-5 | TRBV3-1/TRBV3-2 | TGTGCCAGCAGCCAAGTCGGGGGGGCCCCTGAGACCCAGTACTTC | CASSQVGGAPETQYF
once | - | TRBJ1-2 | TRBV7-2 | TGTGCCAGCAGCTTAACATCCCAGAACTATGGCTACACCTTC | CASSLTSQNYGYTF
- | - | TRBJ1-1 | TRBV6-2/TRBV6-3 | TGTGCCAGCAGCAGGGGCCGTGAAGCTTTCTTT | CASSRGREAFF
- | TRBD1 | TRBJ1-1 | TRBV5-1 | TGCGCCAGCAGCACGAATACACAGGGGGCCCTGAACACTGAAGCTTTCTTT | CASSTNTQGALNTEAFF
- | - | TRBJ1-3 | TRBV5-1 | TGCGCCAGCAGCTTACAAGGGGCGCTCGGAAACACCATATATTTT | CASSLQGALGNTIYF
- | - | TRBJ2-1 | TRBV2 | TGTGCCAGCACCCTAGTAGTCAGCTCCTACAATGAGCAGTTCTTC | CASTLVVSSYNEQFF
- | - | TRBJ1-2 | TRBV2 | TGTGCCAGCAGTCCCGGCAGGTATGGCTACACCTTC | CASSPGRYGYTF
- | - | TRBJ1-4 | TRBV14 | TGTGCCAGCAGCCCAACAGGGACCGGTAGTGAAAAACTGTTTTTT | CASSPTGTGSEKLFF
- | TRBD2 | TRBJ2-3 | TRBV19 | TGTGCCAGTAGTCGGGCTAGCGGGAGCCGAAGCACAGATACGCAGTATTTT | CASSRASGSRSTDTQYF
- | - | TRBJ1-2 | TRBV6-2/TRBV6-3 | TGTGCCAGCAGTTACGGTGGCATGGAGTATGGCTACACCTTC | CASSYGGMEYGYTF
- | - | TRBJ1-2 | TRBV6-1 | TGTGCCAGCAGTGAAGTGGGACTTGAGGTTGGCTACACCTTC | CASSEVGLEVGYTF
few | - | TRBJ1-4 | TRBV19 | TGTGCCAGTTCTAGGTCCTGGGAAAAACTGTTTTTT | CASSRSWEKLFF
- | - | TRBJ2-7 | TRBV11-2 | TGTGCCAGCAGCTTAAGAGCCCCTCGGGACTTCTCCTACGAGCAGTACTTC | CASSLRAPRDFSYEQYF
- | - | TRBJ1-4 | TRBV18 | TGTGCCAGCTCACCACCGGGACTTCTTAATGAAAAACTGTTTTTT | CASSPPGLLNEKLFF
- | TRBD2 | TRBJ2-1 | TRBV11-3 | TGTGCCAGCAGCTTAGGACTAGCGGGAGGGGATGAGCAGTTCTTC | CASSLGLAGGDEQFF
- | - | TRBJ1-5 | TRBV27 | TGTGCCAGCAGTTTATATGGTCGGGGTAAGGATCAGCCCCAGCATTTT | CASSLYGRGKDQPQHF
- | - | TRBJ1-2 | TRBV6-1 | TGTGCCAGCAGTGAAGATGACGGGACACCTAACTATGGCTACACCTTC | CASSEDDGTPNYGYTF
- | - | TRBJ2-3 | TRBV21-1 | TGTGCCAGCAGCCGGGGACTAGTTGAACCAGATACGCAGTATTTT | CASSRGLVEPDTQYF
- | - | TRBJ1-1 | TRBV5-8 | TGTGCCAGCAGCTTGGCCGGGGGGCACACTGAAGCTTTCTTT | CASSLAGGHTEAFF
- | TRBD2 | TRBJ2-1 | TRBV20-1 | TGCAGTGCTAGTGGCGGGACTAGCGGGGGGGCGTCAGGCGATGAGCAGTTCTTC | CSASGGTSGGASGDEQFF
- | - | TRBJ1-5 | TRBV4-2 | TGTGCCAGCAGCCAAGGGCGCTCGGGAGGGGCGAAGCCCCAGCATTTT | CASSQGRSGGAKPQHF
- | TRBD1 | TRBJ1-4 | TRBV5-6 | TGTGCCAGCAGCTTGGGGGGACCGGGACAGGGTTCTGAAAAACTGTTTTTT | CASSLGGPGQGSEKLFF
few | - | TRBJ1-5 | TRBV28 | TGTGCCAGCAGTCCTCCGGGGGGGCGGAGCAATCAGCCCCAGCATTTT | CASSPPGGRSNQPQHF
- | - | TRBJ1-2 | TRBV28 | TGTGCCAGCAGTTTACACGGGTTCTATGGCTACACCTTC | CASSLHGFYGYTF
- | - | TRBJ1-1 | TRBV29-1 | TGCAGCGTGAAATCCGGGACAACGAACACTGAAGCTTTCTTT | CSVKSGTTNTEAFF
- | TRBD2 | TRBJ2-1 | TRBV9 | TGTGCCAGCAGCGCTCTGGGAGCCGGGGGGGTCAACTCCTACAATGAGCAGTTCTTC | CASSALGAGGVNSYNEQFF
- | TRBD2 | TRBJ2-5 | TRBV3-1/TRBV3-2 | TGTGCCAGCAGCCAGGATTACCGGGGAGGGGAGACCCAGTACTTC | CASSQDYRGGETQYF
- | TRBD1 | TRBJ1-6 | TRBV7-9 | TGTGCCAGCAGTATGGGACAGGGGGCATATTCACCCCTCCACTTT | CASSMGQGAYSPLHF
- | - | TRBJ2-3 | TRBV5-1 | TGCGCCAGCAGCTTGGGCAGGGGCGGTTCAGATACGCAGTATTTT | CASSLGRGGSDTQYF
- | - | TRBJ2-6 | TRBV28 | TGTGCCAGCTTGACCGGACAGGGAGGGCTCTTGGGCACCCCTGTATCTGGGGCCAACGTCCTGACTTTC | CASLTGQGGLLGTPVSGANVLTF
- | - | TRBJ1-5 | TRBV7-2 | TGTGCCAGCAGCAAACAGGGAAATCAGCCCCAGCATTTT | CASSKQGNQPQHF
- | - | TRBJ2-5 | TRBV28 | TGTGCCAGCAGTTTACCCGTTTGGGGGCCGACCCAGTACTTC | CASSLPVWGPTQYF
- | - | TRBJ1-2 | TRBV5-1 | TGCGCCAGCGGCGGCGGAGGGGATAACTATGGCTACACCTTC | CASGGGGDNYGYTF
once | - | TRBJ2-1 | TRBV30 | TGTGCCTGGAGTGAACTACTCGACAATGAGCAGTTCTTC | CAWSELLDNEQFF
- | TRBD1 | TRBJ2-6 | TRBV5-1 | TGCGCCAGCAGCGCGACAGGGGACAGCTCTGGGGCCAACGTCCTGACTTTC | CASSATGDSSGANVLTF
- | TRBD1 | TRBJ1-2 | TRBV10-3 | TGTGCCATCACCCCTTCAGGGGGTGGCTACACCTTC | CAITPSGGGYTF
once | - | TRBJ2-7 | TRBV6-5 | TGTGCCAGCAGTTACTCTTCGCTCTACTCCTACGAGCAGTACTTC | CASSYSSLYSYEQYF
- | TRBD2 | TRBJ2-5 | TRBV2 | TGTGCCAGCAAAACCGGGACTAGCGTCGAGACCCAGTACTTC | CASKTGTSVETQYF
once | - | TRBJ1-2 | TRBV23-1 | TGCGCCAGCAGTCCTTCGGGGGAGGGGGGCTACACCTTC | CASSPSGEGGYTF
- | - | TRBJ2-7 | TRBV11-2 | TGTGCCAGCAGCAAAGAAGTTAGGGGTGGTGCGACAGTGGGCGACGAGCAGTACTTC | CASSKEVRGGATVGDEQYF
- | TRBD1 | TRBJ2-5 | TRBV24-1 | TGTGCCACCAGTGAAGGAACAGGGGGCGAGTCTTTGGAGACCCAGTACTTC | CATSEGTGGESLETQYF
- | TRBD2 | TRBJ2-3 | TRBV9 | TGTGCCAGCAGCTACAGAGCGGGAGGGAGCACAGATACGCAGTATTTT | CASSYRAGGSTDTQYF